This T cell receptor beta chain was obtained from a study of T-cell reconstitution after alpha-beta-depleted transplantation in children. This clonotype was observed a few times. The authors prepared the TCRbeta library with unique molecular identifiers. MiXCR, applied by TCRdb to the PCR reads, yields one record per CDR3 protein. Of a few hundred thousand distinct CDR3 sequences in the sample, around 17% were seen once. The V end lost 7 bases, the J end lost 1 base, and 11 bases lay between the germline ends. This CDR3 is 12 amino acids long. Germline CDR1 reads SQVTM; CDR2 reads ANQGSEA. This sequence joins TRBV29-1 and TRBJ2-7; no clear D. Material: PBMCs from the stem cell graft donor, obtained from the stem cell graft. The clonotype originates from a human donor who donated a stem cell graft to a child with acute lymphoblastic leukemia. This CDR3 reads CSAKAESYEQYF. The CDR3 DNA follows: TGCAGCGCTAAGGCCGAGTCCTACGAGCAGTACTTC.